This T cell receptor beta chain was retrieved from a study of T cells in Graves' hyperthyroidism and ophthalmopathy. Regarding the study as a whole: Ophthalmopathy cases were set apart from stable hyperthyroidism by a 13 V-J model. Onset of ophthalmopathy came a median roughly 6.4 months after the model predicted it.

Per the germline V gene, CDR1 is SGHRS and CDR2 is YFSETQ. CDR3 length: 16 amino acids. Trimming at V came to 4 bases and at J to 3 bases, leaving 11 bases not matched to a gene. Amplification of TCR beta CDR3 regions was performed using RNA transcripts as template. During a first-round RT-PCR of the TCR CDR3, the HTBI primer set was used. One entry per CDR3 protein results from TCRdb running MiXCR on the multiplex PCR reads. Of 300,000 or so distinct CDR3 sequences in the sample, over 15% were seen once. This clonotype has at least ten counts. The antigen remains undetermined. The PBMCs were taken from about 9.7 ml of fresh peripheral blood.

This receptor was identified in a woman aged 45-65 years with Graves' hyperthyroidism. Sequenced: blood. The chain has TRBV5-1 and TRBJ1-2, with 8 bases aligning to TRBD1. The CDR3 bases are TGCGCCAGCAGCCCAGGACAGGGCCGAGGCGACTATGGCTACACCTTC. Its protein product is CASSPGQGRGDYGYTF.